These 27 T cell receptor beta chains originate from one sample sequenced in a study of Ad26.COV2.S vaccination and SARS-CoV-2 variants. Produced via immunoSEQ multiplex PCR; TCRdb's table is partial and in-frame only. The data contain 440,000 or so clones, roughly 87% of them seen just once; the ten biggest clones take up about 4.1%. Treatment reported: around 19 received Ad26.COV2.S at low or high dose, single or two shots; five or six received placebo; per-sample allocation not given. The investigators took samples on day 63 after the first vaccine or placebo injection. The specimen was peripheral blood, collected in a trial of Ad26.COV2.S vaccine versus placebo. All receptors come from a person aged 18-60 years who received the Ad26.COV2.S COVID-19 vaccine or a placebo.

V and J are TRBV3-1 (or the pseudogene TRBV3-2) and TRBJ2-1; the match to TRBD2 covers 12 bases. This CDR3 has 21 residues. Germline loops: CDR1 LGHDT, CDR2 YNNKEL (reference sequence). J gave up 0 bases and V 4 bases, and 16 bases lay outside the gene matches. CDR3: CASSPKIRGGLAGSSYNEQFF. DNA for the CDR3: TGTGCCAGCAGCCCCAAGATTAGAGGCGGACTAGCGGGGAGCTCCTACAATGAGCAGTTCTTC.

This clone appeared a few times. J is TRBJ1-5 and V is TRBV2; the D gene is possibly TRBD1 (6 bases). Germline assignment: CDR1 SNHLY and CDR2 FYNNEI. V was clipped by 3 bases and J by 7 bases, with 10 bases between them. This CDR3 has 13 amino acids. CDR3 DNA: TGTGCCAGCAGTGAGGACAGCGGGCAGCCCCAGCATTTT. As protein: CASSEDSGQPQHF.

The V gene is TRBV10-3, the J gene TRBJ2-7; D gene ambiguous. Deletions cut 3 bases from V and 2 bases from J, with 14 bases between. CDR1 ENHRY and CDR2 SYGVKD come from the germline V gene. This CDR3 is built from 15 residues. The DNA of the CDR3 is TGTGCCATCAGTGATAGTCGCTCTTTGACCTACGAGCAGTACTTC. It codes for CAISDSRSLTYEQYF.

This chain links TRBV27 with TRBJ1-1, with 7 bases that match TRBD1. Germline CDR1 is MNHEY and CDR2 is SMNVEV (reference sequence). V was clipped by 3 bases and J by 0 bases; unmatched bases: 10. CDR3 length: 17 residues. The CDR3 sequence is CASSLSTGAAMNTEAFF. The CDR3 DNA is TGTGCCAGCAGTTTGAGTACAGGGGCTGCTATGAACACTGAAGCTTTCTTT.

The chain employs TRBV19 and TRBJ2-6, with D perhaps TRBD1 (5 bases). The CDR3 is made up of 15 amino acids. Germline CDR1 and CDR2: LNHDA and SQIVND (reference sequence). Trimming took 5 bases from V and 2 from J, leaving 10 bases between them. CDR3 nucleotide sequence: TGTGCCAGTAGTTTGGGGCTGGCTGGGGCCAACGTCCTGACTTTC. Translating gives CASSLGLAGANVLTF. Supplemented by reference TRBV19 and TRBJ2-6, the full variable domain reads DGGITQSPKYLFRKEGQNVTLSCEQNLNHDAMYWYRQDPGQGLRLIYYSQIVNDFQKGDIAEGYSVSREKKESFPLTVTSAQKNPTAFYLCASSLGLAGANVLTFGAGSRLTVL.

The chain couples TRBV10-3 to TRBJ1-2; D may be TRBD1 (5 bases). The length of the CDR3 is 15 residues. Germline V lookup: CDR1 ENHRY, CDR2 SYGVKD. The germline V and J ends were trimmed by 8 bases and 4 bases, with 20 bases remaining between them. The CDR3 nucleotides read TGTGCCATCTCCAACAAAGCGGAAGGGGTCTATGGCTACACCTTC. This sequence encodes CAISNKAEGVYGYTF.

The V call is TRBV5-4, the J call TRBJ2-7; D may be TRBD1 (5 bases). This CDR3 comprises 14 residues. The V gene's germline CDR1 is SGHNT and CDR2 YYREEE (reference sequence). V lost 5 bases, J lost 0 bases, and 12 bases lay in between. This CDR3 reads CASSSKGSSYEQYF. The CDR3 DNA is TGTGCCAGCAGTTCTAAGGGGTCCTCCTACGAGCAGTACTTC.

The CDR3 region has the DNA TGTGCCAGCACTGGGACAGTTAGTAGCAATCAGCCCCAGCATTTT. Encoded protein: CASTGTVSSNQPQHF. This rearrangement joins TRBV28 to TRBJ1-5; 7 bases agree with TRBD1. This CDR3 region has 15 residues. V shed 7 bases and J 0 bases; nucleotides not matched to a gene: 6. Germline assignment: CDR1 MDHEN and CDR2 SYDVKM.

This sequence joins TRBV10-3 and TRBJ1-5; possible D gene TRBD1, 5 bases. The length of the CDR3 is 15 residues. V was pared by 3 bases and J by 3 bases, with 12 bases between. CDR1 ENHRY and CDR2 SYGVKD come from the germline V gene. As DNA, the CDR3 is TGTGCCATCAGTGATTCAGGGTCCAACAATCAGCCCCAGCATTTT. Its protein product is CAISDSGSNNQPQHF.

CDR3 sequence reads: CASSTFNGKLFF. For the CDR3, the DNA is TGTGCCAGTAGTACCTTCAACGGGAAACTGTTTTTT. The chain carries TRBV19 and TRBJ1-4, with unresolved D. Between the trimmed V and J ends, which lost 4 bases and 11 bases, there was a span of 11 bases. CDR1 LNHDA and CDR2 SQIVND come from the germline V gene (reference sequence). The CDR3 is made up of 12 amino acids.

V is TRBV5-1 and J is TRBJ1-2; possibly TRBD1 for D (6 bases). This CDR3 region has 14 residues. V lost 5 bases to trimming and J lost 6 bases, with 17 bases between them. Germline values: CDR1 SGHRS, CDR2 YFSETQ. The CDR3 sequence is CASSSQGGLDGYTF. The CDR3 DNA sequence: TGCGCCAGCAGTTCCCAAGGGGGGCTGGATGGCTACACCTTC.

The chain recombines TRBV28 with TRBJ2-7; 8 nucleotides agree with TRBD2. CDR3 length equals 15 residues. The germline V gene encodes CDR1 MDHEN and CDR2 SYDVKM. Trimming at V came to 2 bases and at J to 12 bases, leaving 15 bases not matched to a gene. The CDR3 nucleotides are TGTGCCAGCAGTTTAAGCGGGGCATTCGGGGGGGATCCGTACTTC. Protein product: CASSLSGAFGGDPYF. Full variable domain (missing parts from reference TRBV28 and TRBJ2-7): DVKVTQSSRYLVKRTGEKVFLECVQDMDHENMFWYRQDPGLGLRLIYFSYDVKMKEKGDIPEGYSVSREKKERFSLILESASTNQTSMYLCASSLSGAFGGDPYFGPGTRLTVT.

The V gene is TRBV7-9, the J gene TRBJ1-5; tentatively, D is TRBD1 (6 bases). V dropped 6 bases and J dropped 1 base, with 13 bases sitting between them. The CDR3 runs 15 residues. The germline V gene encodes CDR1 SEHNR and CDR2 FQNEAQ (reference sequence). The CDR3 sequence is CASSISGVSNQPQHF. CDR3 DNA: TGTGCCAGCAGTATCTCAGGGGTGAGCAATCAGCCCCAGCATTTT.

In its sample, this clone was seen once. This chain joins TRBV6-5 and TRBJ2-7; D gene uncertain. There are 12 residues in the CDR3. V was shortened by 5 bases and J by 4 bases, with 9 bases between the two germline ends. From germline, CDR1 is MNHEY and CDR2 SVGAGI. CDR3 loop: CASSSDGYEQYF. The CDR3 DNA follows: TGTGCCAGCAGTAGTGACGGATACGAGCAGTACTTC.

This clone was detected only a few times. The V call is TRBV2, the J call TRBJ2-7, with TRBD1 identical over 9 bases. Trimming cost V 0 bases and J 4 bases; bases outside gene matches: 7. CDR3 size: 16 residues. Germline CDR1 reads SNHLY; CDR2 reads FYNNEI. In DNA form, the CDR3 reads TGTGCCAGCAGTGAAGCTAGTTCGGACAGGGGATACGAGCAGTACTTC. This gives the protein CASSEASSDRGYEQYF.

A note on this clone: The junction departs from the called germline gene at one end, perhaps through a read error. The chain employs TRBV6-6 and TRBJ1-2, with D unclear. Germline-derived CDR1 and CDR2 are MNHNY and SVGAGI (reference sequence). The CDR3 consists of 13 residues. DNA for the CDR3: TGCGCCAGCAGCCCCGTCGTAGAACGAGGCTACACCTTC. Translated, it gives CASSPVVERGYTF.

This sequence joins TRBV28 and TRBJ1-6; 7 nucleotides align to TRBD1. This CDR3 is 19 amino acids long. The germline gives CDR1 MDHEN, CDR2 SYDVKM. Trimming removed 2 bases from V and 7 bases from J; junction bases left unmatched: 17. The CDR3 region is CASSLGGGQTGVRNSPLHF. In DNA, the CDR3 is TGTGCCAGCAGTTTAGGGGGGGGCCAAACAGGGGTGAGGAATTCACCCCTCCACTTT.

The V call is TRBV7-2, the J call TRBJ2-7, with 9 bases identical to TRBD1. The CDR3 consists of 16 residues. Germline V gene data show CDR1 as SGHTA and CDR2 as FQGNSA. After removal of 1 base from V and 3 bases from J, the junction contained 7 bases not matched to a gene. The CDR3 bases are TGTGCCAGCAGCTTAGGGACAGGGGTTCTTCTCTACGAGCAGTACTTC. It specifies CASSLGTGVLLYEQYF.

The chain has TRBV7-6 and TRBJ1-5; the D is unclear. V dropped 1 base and J dropped 7 bases, with 17 bases sitting between them. The CDR3 totals 16 residues. Looked up from germline, CDR1 is SGHVS and CDR2 is FNYEAQ. CDR3 loop: CASSLGSGRRLQPQHF. CDR3 in DNA: TGTGCCAGCAGCTTAGGTTCGGGCAGAAGGTTACAGCCCCAGCATTTT.

The V gene is TRBV7-9, the J gene TRBJ2-7; a weak D match, TRBD2 (5 bases). The CDR3 runs 14 residues. Germline assignment: CDR1 SEHNR and CDR2 FQNEAQ (reference sequence). Trimming removed 5 bases from V and 4 bases from J, with 15 bases in between. For the CDR3, the DNA is TGTGCCAGCAGCCCCGGACTGACTATATACGAGCAGTACTTC. This translates into CASSPGLTIYEQYF. Filled out from reference TRBV7-9 and TRBJ2-7, the complete variable domain reads DTGVSQNPRHKITKRGQNVTFRCDPISEHNRLYWYRQTLGQGPEFLTYFQNEAQLEKSRLLSDRFSAERPKGSFSTLEIQRTEQGDSAMYLCASSPGLTIYEQYFGPGTRLTVT.

The chain couples TRBV10-3 to TRBJ2-7; D gene unclear. Trimming pared 3 bases from V and 1 base from J, leaving 7 bases between. The germline gives CDR1 ENHRY, CDR2 SYGVKD. The CDR3 has 13 residues. CDR3 protein: CAISEGGSYEQYF. The CDR3, as DNA: TGTGCCATCAGTGAAGGCGGATCCTACGAGCAGTACTTC.

A few counts support this clone. The chain employs TRBV19 and TRBJ1-2; D remains ambiguous. Trimming shortened V by 3 bases and J by 4 bases, and 12 bases separated the two germline ends. The CDR3 is made up of 14 amino acids. Germline CDR1 LNHDA, CDR2 SQIVND (reference sequence). The CDR3 sequence: CASSIGRGIYGYTF. The CDR3 DNA is TGTGCCAGTAGTATCGGACGGGGAATCTATGGCTACACCTTC. Looking up the rest from reference TRBV19 and TRBJ1-2 gives the full variable domain: DGGITQSPKYLFRKEGQNVTLSCEQNLNHDAMYWYRQDPGQGLRLIYYSQIVNDFQKGDIAEGYSVSREKKESFPLTVTSAQKNPTAFYLCASSIGRGIYGYTFGSGTRLTVV.

The rearrangement joins TRBV9 to TRBJ2-3, with 13 nucleotides matching TRBD2. Trimming at V came to 4 bases and at J to 2 bases, leaving 7 bases not matched to a gene. CDR1 SGDLS and CDR2 YYNGEE come from the germline V gene. The CDR3 loop spans 17 amino acids. In DNA, the CDR3 is TGTGCCAGCAGCCCTCGGACTAGCGGGAGCCCCACAGATACGCAGTATTTT. This sequence encodes CASSPRTSGSPTDTQYF.

The rearrangement uses TRBV4-3 and TRBJ2-7, with a possible D match to TRBD1 (6 bases). The CDR3 consists of 15 residues. Between the trimmed V and J ends, which lost 0 bases and 3 bases, there was a span of 12 bases. Per the germline V gene, CDR1 is LGHNA and CDR2 is YSLEER. This CDR3 is CASSQEWDTGYEQYF. The CDR3 DNA sequence: TGCGCCAGCAGCCAAGAGTGGGACACCGGCTACGAGCAGTACTTC.

Only a few counts were recorded for this clone. V and J are TRBV4-3 and TRBJ1-2, with 10 bases aligning to TRBD1. The ends lost 2 bases at V and 8 bases at J; junction bases unmatched: 5. Germline CDR1 reads LGHNA; CDR2 reads YSLEER. This CDR3 comprises 14 residues. The CDR3 protein is CASSQNRQGAGYTF. The CDR3 region has the DNA TGCGCCAGCAGCCAAAATAGACAGGGGGCCGGCTACACCTTC.

The genes are TRBV7-9 and TRBJ2-4; D unresolved. The CDR3 consists of 14 residues. Germline values: CDR1 SEHNR, CDR2 FQNEAQ (reference sequence). V shed 1 base and J shed 9 bases, with 13 bases lying between them. The CDR3: CASSLDSQLPIQYF. The DNA for the CDR3 is TGTGCCAGCAGCTTAGATTCCCAGTTGCCCATTCAGTACTTC.

This clone is a singleton in its sample. The rearrangement links TRBV5-4 to TRBJ2-1; TRBD2 aligns across 9 bases. Germline V lookup: CDR1 SGHNT, CDR2 YYREEE (reference sequence). The ends lost 5 bases at V and 3 bases at J; junction bases unmatched: 6. The length of the CDR3 is 15 residues. The CDR3 here is CASSQTSGNYNEQFF. The CDR3, as DNA: TGTGCCAGCAGTCAGACTAGCGGTAACTACAATGAGCAGTTCTTC.